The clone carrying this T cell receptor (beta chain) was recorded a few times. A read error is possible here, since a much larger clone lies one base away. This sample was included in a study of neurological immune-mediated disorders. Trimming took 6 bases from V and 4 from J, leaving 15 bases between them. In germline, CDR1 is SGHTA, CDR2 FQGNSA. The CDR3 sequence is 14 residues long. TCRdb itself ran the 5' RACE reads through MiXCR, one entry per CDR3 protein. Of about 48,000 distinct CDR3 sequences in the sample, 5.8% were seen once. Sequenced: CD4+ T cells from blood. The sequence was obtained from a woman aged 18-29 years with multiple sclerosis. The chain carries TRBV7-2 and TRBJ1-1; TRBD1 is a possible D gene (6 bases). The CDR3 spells CASRFRRGVTEAFF. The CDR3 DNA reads TGTGCCAGCAGGTTTCGCAGGGGCGTCACTGAAGCTTTCTTT.